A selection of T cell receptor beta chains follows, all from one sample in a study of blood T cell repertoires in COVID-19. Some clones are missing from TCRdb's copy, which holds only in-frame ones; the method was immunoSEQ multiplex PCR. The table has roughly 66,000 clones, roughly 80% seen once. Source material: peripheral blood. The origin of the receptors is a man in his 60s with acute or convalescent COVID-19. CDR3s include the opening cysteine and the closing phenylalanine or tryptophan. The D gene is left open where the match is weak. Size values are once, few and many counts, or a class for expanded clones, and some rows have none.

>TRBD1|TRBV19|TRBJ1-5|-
CASSRTGDSNQPQHF
TGTGCCAGTAGTAGGACAGGGGACAGCAATCAGCCCCAGCATTTT
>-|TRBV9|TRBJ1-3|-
CASSVGPNSGNTIYF
TGTGCCAGCAGCGTAGGCCCTAACTCTGGAAACACCATATATTTT
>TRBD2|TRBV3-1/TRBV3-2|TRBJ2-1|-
CASSQSGLRTSYNEQFF
TGTGCCAGCAGCCAATCGGGACTACGGACCTCCTACAATGAGCAGTTCTTC
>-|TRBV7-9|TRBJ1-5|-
CASSSTEANQPQHF
TGTGCCAGCAGCTCGACAGAGGCCAATCAGCCCCAGCATTTT
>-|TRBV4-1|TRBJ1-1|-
CASSQLGYTEAFF
TGCGCCAGCAGCCAACTAGGATACACTGAAGCTTTCTTT
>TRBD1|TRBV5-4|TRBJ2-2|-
CASRIGGIGSGELFF
TGTGCCAGCAGGATAGGGGGCATCGGGTCCGGGGAGCTGTTTTTT
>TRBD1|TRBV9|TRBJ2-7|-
CASSVGGTGFEQYF
TGTGCCAGCAGCGTAGGGGGGACAGGGTTCGAGCAGTACTTC
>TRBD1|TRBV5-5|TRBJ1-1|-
CASSFTISGQKSEAFF
TGTGCCAGCAGCTTTACAATTTCGGGACAGAAATCTGAAGCTTTCTTT
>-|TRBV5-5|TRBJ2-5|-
CASSLEVDSPYQETQYF
TGTGCCAGCAGCTTGGAAGTAGACTCGCCGTACCAAGAGACCCAGTACTTC
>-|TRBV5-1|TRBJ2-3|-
CASSPIGGGDTQYF
TGCGCCAGCAGCCCCATAGGAGGTGGAGATACGCAGTATTTT
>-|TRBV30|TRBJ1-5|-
CAWSRDTDQPQHF
TGTGCCTGGTCCCGGGACACTGATCAGCCCCAGCATTTT
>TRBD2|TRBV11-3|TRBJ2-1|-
CASSLDGGGAYYNEQFF
TGTGCCAGCAGCTTAGATGGCGGGGGGGCATATTACAATGAGCAGTTCTTC
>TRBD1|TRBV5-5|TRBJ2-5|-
CASSLGTVQETQYF
TGTGCCAGCAGCTTAGGGACAGTACAAGAGACCCAGTACTTC
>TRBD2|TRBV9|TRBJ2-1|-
CASSVERTSGGNNEQFF
TGTGCCAGCAGCGTAGAAAGGACTAGCGGGGGAAACAATGAGCAGTTCTTC
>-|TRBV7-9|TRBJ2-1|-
CASSFSGVGNEQFF
TGTGCCAGCAGCTTCTCGGGAGTAGGCAATGAGCAGTTCTTC
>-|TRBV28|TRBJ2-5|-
CASSIEETQYF
TGTGCCAGCAGTATCGAAGAGACCCAGTACTTC
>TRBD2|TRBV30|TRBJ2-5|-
CAWSPLAGGPGETQYF
TGTGCCTGGAGTCCTCTAGCGGGGGGGCCTGGTGAGACCCAGTACTTC
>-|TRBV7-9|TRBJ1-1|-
CASSQGADTEAFF
TGTGCCAGCAGCCAGGGCGCGGACACTGAAGCTTTCTTT
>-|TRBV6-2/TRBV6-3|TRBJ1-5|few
CASSYSGGNQPQHF
TGTGCCAGCAGTTACTCGGGAGGGAATCAGCCCCAGCATTTT
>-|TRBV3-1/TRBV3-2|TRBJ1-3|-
CASSYPGSQPNTIYF
TGTGCCAGCAGCTATCCGGGATCCCAGCCAAACACCATATATTTT
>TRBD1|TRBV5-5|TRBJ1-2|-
CASSRTGTGGGYTF
TGTGCCAGCAGCCGAACCGGGACAGGGGGCGGCTACACCTTC
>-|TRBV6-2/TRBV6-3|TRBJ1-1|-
CASSGRGVASTEAFF
TGTGCCAGCAGCGGCCGGGGGGTGGCTTCCACTGAAGCTTTCTTT
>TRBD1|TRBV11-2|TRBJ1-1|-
CASSLVQGANTEAFF
TGTGCCAGCAGCTTAGTACAGGGGGCTAACACTGAAGCTTTCTTT
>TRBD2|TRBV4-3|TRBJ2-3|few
CASSQARGDTDTQYF
TGCGCCAGCAGCCAAGCCCGGGGGGACACAGATACGCAGTATTTT
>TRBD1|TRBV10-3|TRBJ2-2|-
CAISDWDSNTGELFF
TGTGCCATCAGTGATTGGGACAGCAACACCGGGGAGCTGTTTTTT
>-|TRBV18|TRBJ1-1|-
CASSTVPNTEAFF
TGTGCCAGCTCTACGGTCCCGAACACTGAAGCTTTCTTT
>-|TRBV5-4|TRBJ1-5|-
CASSLGGEGHQPQHF
TGTGCCAGCAGCTTGGGTGGAGAGGGCCATCAGCCCCAGCATTTT
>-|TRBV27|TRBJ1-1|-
CASVAGSTAGKAFF
TGTGCCAGTGTTGCGGGGTCCACCGCGGGAAAAGCTTTCTTT
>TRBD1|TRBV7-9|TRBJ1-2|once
CASSSTDRGDYGYTF
TGTGCCAGCAGCTCAACCGACAGGGGGGACTATGGCTACACCTTC
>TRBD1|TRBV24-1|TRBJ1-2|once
CATSEPGQGVYGYTF
TGTGCCACCAGTGAACCGGGACAGGGGGTTTATGGCTACACCTTC
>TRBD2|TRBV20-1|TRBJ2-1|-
CSAPLAGGQFF
TGCAGTGCCCCCCTAGCGGGGGGGCAGTTCTTC
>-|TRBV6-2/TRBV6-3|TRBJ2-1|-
CASSVLQANEQFF
TGTGCCAGCAGTGTATTGCAGGCCAATGAGCAGTTCTTC
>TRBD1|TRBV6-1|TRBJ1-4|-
CASSEPLDRVIYEKLFF
TGTGCCAGCAGTGAACCTCTCGACAGGGTAATTTATGAAAAACTGTTTTTT
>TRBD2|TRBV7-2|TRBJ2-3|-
CASSPQRGPTDTQYF
TGTGCCAGCAGCCCCCAGCGGGGTCCTACAGATACGCAGTATTTT
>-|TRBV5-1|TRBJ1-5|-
CASSLVGNSNQPQHF
TGCGCCAGCAGCTTGGTCGGGAATAGCAATCAGCCCCAGCATTTT
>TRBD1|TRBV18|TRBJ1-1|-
CASSSRQGAMNTEAFF
TGTGCCAGCTCATCCCGACAGGGGGCTATGAACACTGAAGCTTTCTTT
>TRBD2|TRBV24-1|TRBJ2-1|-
CATSPPGTRRYDEQFF
TGTGCCACCAGTCCACCCGGGACTAGACGCTACGATGAGCAGTTCTTC
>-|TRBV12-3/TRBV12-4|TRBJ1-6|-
CASSSRSGSPLHF
TGTGCCAGCAGTTCCAGGAGCGGTTCACCCCTCCACTTT
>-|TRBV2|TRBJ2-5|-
CASSEGAGAETQYF
TGTGCCAGCAGTGAAGGGGCGGGGGCAGAGACCCAGTACTTC
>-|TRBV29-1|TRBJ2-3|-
CSVVVYTDTQYF
TGCAGCGTTGTTGTGTACACAGATACGCAGTATTTT
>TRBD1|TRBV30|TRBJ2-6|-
CAWSVSGGAGANVLTF
TGTGCCTGGAGTGTATCAGGGGGCGCTGGGGCCAACGTCCTGACTTTC
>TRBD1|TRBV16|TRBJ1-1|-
CASSQSAGQGNVAFF
TGTGCCAGCAGCCAATCTGCCGGACAGGGAAATGTAGCTTTCTTT
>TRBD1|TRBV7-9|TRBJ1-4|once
CASSDTDRGREKLFF
TGTGCCAGCAGCGACACGGACAGGGGGCGAGAAAAACTGTTTTTT
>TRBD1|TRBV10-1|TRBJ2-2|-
CASSDLGQTTGELFF
TGCGCCAGCAGTGACTTGGGACAGACCACCGGGGAGCTGTTTTTT
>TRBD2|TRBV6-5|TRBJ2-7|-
CASSYFSGGSYEQYF
TGTGCCAGCAGTTACTTTAGCGGGGGCTCCTACGAGCAGTACTTC